This TCR beta chain comes out of a study of cytomegalovirus exposure and HLA in healthy donors. Trimming cost V 6 bases and J 5 bases; bases outside gene matches: 4. Germline V lookup: CDR1 MRHNA, CDR2 SNTAGT. This CDR3 has 14 residues. In regard to this clone: Its target is unknown.

Study-wide findings and caveats: A later analysis found TCR association rates differed by HLA locus, highest for DRB1 and lowest for HLA-C.

The study ran its PCR with 60 Vbeta and 13 Jbeta primers. Per the study methods: An analysis performed later counted around 86 million unique TCR beta chains (around 9.9 million of them shared). This table comes from immunoSEQ multiplex PCR, and its TCRdb copy is limited to in-frame clones, with some not included. V and J calls plus clone size are reproduced from that table; the DNA served to infer D and trimming. Of 150,000 to 200,000 clones in the sample, 80% to 90% were seen once. The sequence came from a girl between 10 and 17 years old in good health and CMV-seropositive. What was sequenced was PBMCs. The V and J genes are TRBV6-4 and TRBJ2-1; TRBD2 aligns across 10 bases. CDR3 DNA sequence: TGTGCCAGCAGGAATAGCGGGGGGAACAATGAGCAGTTCTTC. Translating gives CASRNSGGNNEQFF.